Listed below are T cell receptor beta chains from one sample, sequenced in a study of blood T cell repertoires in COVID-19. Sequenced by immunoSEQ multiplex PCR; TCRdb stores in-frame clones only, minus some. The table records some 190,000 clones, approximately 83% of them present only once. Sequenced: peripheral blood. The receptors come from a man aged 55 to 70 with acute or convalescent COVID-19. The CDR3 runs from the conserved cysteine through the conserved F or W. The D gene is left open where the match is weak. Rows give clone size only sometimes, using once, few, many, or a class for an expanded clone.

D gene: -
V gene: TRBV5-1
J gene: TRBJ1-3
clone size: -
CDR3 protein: CASSLGRGGPGNTIYF
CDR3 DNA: TGCGCCAGCAGCTTGGGGCGGGGAGGACCGGGAAACACCATATATTTT

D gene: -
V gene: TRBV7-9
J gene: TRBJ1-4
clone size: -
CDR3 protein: CASSFRDANEKLFF
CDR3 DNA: TGTGCCAGCAGCTTCAGGGATGCTAATGAAAAACTGTTTTTT

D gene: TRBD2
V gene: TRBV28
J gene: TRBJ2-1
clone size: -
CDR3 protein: CASSSAGGPNEQFF
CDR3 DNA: TGTGCCAGCAGTTCTGCGGGAGGGCCCAATGAGCAGTTCTTC

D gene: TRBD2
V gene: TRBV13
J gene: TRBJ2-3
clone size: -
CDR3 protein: CASSLRTSGITDTQYF
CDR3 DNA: TGTGCCAGCAGCTTAAGGACTAGCGGGATCACAGATACGCAGTATTTT

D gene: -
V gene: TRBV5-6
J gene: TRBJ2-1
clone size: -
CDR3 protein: CASSLVGPLGDEQFF
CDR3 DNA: TGTGCCAGCAGCTTGGTGGGGCCGCTGGGCGATGAGCAGTTCTTC

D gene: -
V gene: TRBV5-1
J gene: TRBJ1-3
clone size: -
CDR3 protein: CASSHREGNTIYF
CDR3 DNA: TGCGCCAGCAGCCACAGGGAAGGAAACACCATATATTTT

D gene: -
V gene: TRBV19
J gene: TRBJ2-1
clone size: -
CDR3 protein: CASSNSVNEQFF
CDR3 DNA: TGTGCCAGTAGTAATAGCGTCAATGAGCAGTTCTTC

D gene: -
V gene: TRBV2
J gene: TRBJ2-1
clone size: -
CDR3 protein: CARGGRSYNEQFF
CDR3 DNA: TGTGCCAGGGGGGGGCGGTCCTACAATGAGCAGTTCTTC

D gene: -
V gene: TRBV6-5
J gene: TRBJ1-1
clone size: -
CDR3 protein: CASSYSATMNTEAFF
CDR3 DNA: TGTGCCAGCAGTTACTCGGCCACTATGAACACTGAAGCTTTCTTT

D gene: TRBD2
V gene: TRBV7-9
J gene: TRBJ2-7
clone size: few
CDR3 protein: CASSAPRLAGGKGSYEQYF
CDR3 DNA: TGTGCCAGCAGCGCCCCAAGACTAGCGGGAGGAAAAGGCTCCTACGAGCAGTACTTC

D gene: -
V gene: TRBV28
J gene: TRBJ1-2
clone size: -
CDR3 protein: CASSFPRGVGGYTF
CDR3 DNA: TGTGCCAGCAGTTTCCCCAGGGGTGTAGGGGGCTACACCTTC

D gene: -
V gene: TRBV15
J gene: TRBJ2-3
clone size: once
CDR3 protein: CATSRDRGADTQYF
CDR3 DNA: TGTGCCACCAGCAGAGACCGGGGAGCAGATACGCAGTATTTT

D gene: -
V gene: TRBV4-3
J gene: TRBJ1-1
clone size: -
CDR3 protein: CASSPSIQNTEAFF
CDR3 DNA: TGCGCCAGCAGCCCTTCGATACAAAACACTGAAGCTTTCTTT

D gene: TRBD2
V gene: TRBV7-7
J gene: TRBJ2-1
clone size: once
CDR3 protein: CASSPHSGLGGEQFF
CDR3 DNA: TGTGCTAGCAGCCCTCACTCGGGACTAGGTGGTGAGCAGTTCTTC

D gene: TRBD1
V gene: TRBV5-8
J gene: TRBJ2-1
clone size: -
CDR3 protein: CASSLGTGHNEQFF
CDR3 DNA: TGTGCCAGCAGCTTAGGGACAGGGCACAATGAGCAGTTCTTC

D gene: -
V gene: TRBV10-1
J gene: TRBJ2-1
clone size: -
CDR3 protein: CATRSLVGFF
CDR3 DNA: TGCGCCACCAGGAGCTTGGTTGGGTTCTTC